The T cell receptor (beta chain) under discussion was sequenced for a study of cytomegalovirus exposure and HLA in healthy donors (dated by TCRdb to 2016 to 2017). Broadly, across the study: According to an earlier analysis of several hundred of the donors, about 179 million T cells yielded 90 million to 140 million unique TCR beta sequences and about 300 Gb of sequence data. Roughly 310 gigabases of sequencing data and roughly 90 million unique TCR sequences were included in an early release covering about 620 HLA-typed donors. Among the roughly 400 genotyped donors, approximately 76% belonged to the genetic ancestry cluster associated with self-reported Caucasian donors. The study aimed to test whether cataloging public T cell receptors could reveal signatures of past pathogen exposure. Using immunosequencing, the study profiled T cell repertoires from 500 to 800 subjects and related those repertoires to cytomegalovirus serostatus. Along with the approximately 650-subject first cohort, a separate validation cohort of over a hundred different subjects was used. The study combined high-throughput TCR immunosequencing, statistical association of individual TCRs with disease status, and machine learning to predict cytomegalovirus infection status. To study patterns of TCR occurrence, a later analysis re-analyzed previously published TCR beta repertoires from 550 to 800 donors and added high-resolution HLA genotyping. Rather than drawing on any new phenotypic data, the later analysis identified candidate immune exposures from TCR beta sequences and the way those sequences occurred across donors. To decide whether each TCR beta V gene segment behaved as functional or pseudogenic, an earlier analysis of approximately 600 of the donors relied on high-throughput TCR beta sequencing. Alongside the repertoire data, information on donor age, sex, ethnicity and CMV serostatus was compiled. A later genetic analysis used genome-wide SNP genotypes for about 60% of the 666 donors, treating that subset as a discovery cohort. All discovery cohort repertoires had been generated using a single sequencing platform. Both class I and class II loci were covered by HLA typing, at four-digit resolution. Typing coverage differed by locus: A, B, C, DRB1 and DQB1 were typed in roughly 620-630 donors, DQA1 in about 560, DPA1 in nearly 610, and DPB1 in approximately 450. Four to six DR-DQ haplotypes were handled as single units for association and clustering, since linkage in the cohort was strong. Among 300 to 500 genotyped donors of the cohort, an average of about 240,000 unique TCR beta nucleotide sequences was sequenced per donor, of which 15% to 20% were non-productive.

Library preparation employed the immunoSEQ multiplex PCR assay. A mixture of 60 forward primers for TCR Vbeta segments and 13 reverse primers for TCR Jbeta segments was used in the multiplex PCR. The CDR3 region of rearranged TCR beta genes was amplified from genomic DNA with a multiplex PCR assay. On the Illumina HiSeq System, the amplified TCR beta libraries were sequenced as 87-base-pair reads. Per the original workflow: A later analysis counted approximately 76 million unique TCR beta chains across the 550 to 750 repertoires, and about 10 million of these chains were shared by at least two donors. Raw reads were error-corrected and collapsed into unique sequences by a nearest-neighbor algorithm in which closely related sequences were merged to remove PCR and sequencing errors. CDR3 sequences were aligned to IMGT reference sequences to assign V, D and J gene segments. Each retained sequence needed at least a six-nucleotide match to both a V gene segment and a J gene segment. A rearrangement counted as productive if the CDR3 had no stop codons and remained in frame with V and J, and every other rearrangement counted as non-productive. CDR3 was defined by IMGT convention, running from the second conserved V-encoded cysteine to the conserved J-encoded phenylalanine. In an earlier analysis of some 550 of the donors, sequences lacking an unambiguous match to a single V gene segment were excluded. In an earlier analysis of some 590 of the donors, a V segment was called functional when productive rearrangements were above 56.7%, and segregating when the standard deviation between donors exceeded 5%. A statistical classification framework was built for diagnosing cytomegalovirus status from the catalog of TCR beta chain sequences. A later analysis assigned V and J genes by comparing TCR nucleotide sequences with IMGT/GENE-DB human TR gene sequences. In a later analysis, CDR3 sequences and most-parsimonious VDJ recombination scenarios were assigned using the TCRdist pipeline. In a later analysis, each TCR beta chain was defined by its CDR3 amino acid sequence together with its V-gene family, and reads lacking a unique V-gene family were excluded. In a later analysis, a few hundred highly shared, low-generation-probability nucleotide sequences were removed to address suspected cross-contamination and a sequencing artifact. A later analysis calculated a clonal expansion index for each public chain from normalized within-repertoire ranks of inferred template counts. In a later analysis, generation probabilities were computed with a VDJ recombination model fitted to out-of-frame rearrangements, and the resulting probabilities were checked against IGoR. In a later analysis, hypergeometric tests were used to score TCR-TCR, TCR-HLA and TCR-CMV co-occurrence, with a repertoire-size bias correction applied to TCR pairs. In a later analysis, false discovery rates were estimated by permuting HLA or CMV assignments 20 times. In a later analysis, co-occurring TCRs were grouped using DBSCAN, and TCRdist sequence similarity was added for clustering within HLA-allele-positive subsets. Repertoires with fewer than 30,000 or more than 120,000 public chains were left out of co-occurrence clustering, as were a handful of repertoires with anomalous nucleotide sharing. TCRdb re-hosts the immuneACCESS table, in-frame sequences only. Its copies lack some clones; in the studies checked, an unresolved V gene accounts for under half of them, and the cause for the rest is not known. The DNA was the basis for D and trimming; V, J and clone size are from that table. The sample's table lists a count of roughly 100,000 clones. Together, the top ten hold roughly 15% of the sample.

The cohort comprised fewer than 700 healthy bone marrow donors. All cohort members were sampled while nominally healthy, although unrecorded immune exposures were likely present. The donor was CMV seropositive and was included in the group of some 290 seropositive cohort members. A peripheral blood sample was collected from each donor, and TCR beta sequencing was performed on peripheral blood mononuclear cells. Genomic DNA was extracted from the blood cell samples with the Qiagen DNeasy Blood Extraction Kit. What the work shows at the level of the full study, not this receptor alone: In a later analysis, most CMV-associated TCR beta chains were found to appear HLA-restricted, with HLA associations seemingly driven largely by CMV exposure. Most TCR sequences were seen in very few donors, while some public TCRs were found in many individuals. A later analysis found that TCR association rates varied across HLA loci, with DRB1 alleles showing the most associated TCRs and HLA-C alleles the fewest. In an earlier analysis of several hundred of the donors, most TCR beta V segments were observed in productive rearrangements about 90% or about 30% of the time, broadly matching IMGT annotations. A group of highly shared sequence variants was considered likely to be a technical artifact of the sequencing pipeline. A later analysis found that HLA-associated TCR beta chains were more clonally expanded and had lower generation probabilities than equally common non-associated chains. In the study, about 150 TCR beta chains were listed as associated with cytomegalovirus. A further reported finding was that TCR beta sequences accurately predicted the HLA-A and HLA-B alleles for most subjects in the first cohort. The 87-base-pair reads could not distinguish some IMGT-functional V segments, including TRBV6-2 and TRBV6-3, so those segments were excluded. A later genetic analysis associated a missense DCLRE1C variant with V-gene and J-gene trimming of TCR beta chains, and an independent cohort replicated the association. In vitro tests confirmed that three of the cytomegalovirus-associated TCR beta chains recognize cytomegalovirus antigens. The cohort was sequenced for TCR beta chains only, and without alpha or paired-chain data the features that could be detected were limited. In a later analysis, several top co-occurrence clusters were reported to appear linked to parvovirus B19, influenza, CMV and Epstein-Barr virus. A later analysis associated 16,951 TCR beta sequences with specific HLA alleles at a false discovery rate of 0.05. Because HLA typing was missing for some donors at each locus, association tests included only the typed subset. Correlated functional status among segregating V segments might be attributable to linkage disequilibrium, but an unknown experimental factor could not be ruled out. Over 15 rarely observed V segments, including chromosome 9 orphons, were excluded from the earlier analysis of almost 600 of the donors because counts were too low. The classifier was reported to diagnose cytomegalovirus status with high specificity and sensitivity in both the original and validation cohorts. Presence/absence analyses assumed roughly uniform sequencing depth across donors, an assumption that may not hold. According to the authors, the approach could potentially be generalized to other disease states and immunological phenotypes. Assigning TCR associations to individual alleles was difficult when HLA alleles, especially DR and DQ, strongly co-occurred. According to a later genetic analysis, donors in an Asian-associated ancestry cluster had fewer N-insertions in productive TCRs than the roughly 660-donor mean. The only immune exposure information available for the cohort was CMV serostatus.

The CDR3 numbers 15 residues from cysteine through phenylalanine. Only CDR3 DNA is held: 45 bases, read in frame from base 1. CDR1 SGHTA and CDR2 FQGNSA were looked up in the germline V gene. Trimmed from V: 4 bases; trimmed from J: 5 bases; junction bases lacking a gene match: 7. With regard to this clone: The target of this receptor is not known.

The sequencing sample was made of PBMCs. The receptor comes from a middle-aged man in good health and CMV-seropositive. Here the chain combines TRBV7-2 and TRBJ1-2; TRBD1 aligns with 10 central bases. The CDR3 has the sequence CASSSWTGGMYGYTF. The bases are TGTGCCAGCAGCTCCTGGACAGGGGGAATGTATGGCTACACCTTC.